This TCR beta chain was sequenced for a study of T-cell memory formation after mild COVID-19. TCRdb independently ran MiXCR on the 5' RACE reads; one entry per CDR3 protein. The table shows about 150,000 distinct CDR3 sequences, with about a fifth occurring only once. This CDR3 contains 13 residues. Germline V gives CDR1 SNHLY, CDR2 FYNNEI. V gave up 6 bases and J gave up 4 bases; unmatched junction bases: 2. The receptor's source is an adult woman who had mild COVID-19 (a few samples of this study predate the infection). Cell type and time point are not known. The chain recombines TRBV2 with TRBJ1-4, with 7 nucleotides matching TRBD1. Sequenced: PBMCs or a T cell subset sorted from them (not recorded which). The CDR3 DNA sequence: TGTGCCAGCAGCGACAGGGATAATGAAAAACTGTTTTTT. Residues: CASSDRDNEKLFF.